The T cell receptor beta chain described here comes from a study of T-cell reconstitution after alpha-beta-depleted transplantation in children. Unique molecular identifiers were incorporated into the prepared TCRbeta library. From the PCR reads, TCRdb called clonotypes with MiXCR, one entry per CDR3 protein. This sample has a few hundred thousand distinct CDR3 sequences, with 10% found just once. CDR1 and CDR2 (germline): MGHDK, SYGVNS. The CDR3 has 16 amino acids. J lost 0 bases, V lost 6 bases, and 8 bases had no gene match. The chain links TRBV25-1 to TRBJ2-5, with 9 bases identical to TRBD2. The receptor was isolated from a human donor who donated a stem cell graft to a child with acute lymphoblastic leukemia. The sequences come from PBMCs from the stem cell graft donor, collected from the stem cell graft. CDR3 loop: CASSHGLATNQETQYF. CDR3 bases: TGTGCCAGCAGCCACGGACTAGCGACTAACCAAGAGACCCAGTACTTC. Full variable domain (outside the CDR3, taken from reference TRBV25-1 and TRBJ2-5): EADIYQTPRYLVIGTGKKITLECSQTMGHDKMYWYQQDPGMELHLIHYSYGVNSTEKGDLSSESTVSRIRTEHFPLTLESARPSHTSQYLCASSHGLATNQETQYFGPGTRLLVL.